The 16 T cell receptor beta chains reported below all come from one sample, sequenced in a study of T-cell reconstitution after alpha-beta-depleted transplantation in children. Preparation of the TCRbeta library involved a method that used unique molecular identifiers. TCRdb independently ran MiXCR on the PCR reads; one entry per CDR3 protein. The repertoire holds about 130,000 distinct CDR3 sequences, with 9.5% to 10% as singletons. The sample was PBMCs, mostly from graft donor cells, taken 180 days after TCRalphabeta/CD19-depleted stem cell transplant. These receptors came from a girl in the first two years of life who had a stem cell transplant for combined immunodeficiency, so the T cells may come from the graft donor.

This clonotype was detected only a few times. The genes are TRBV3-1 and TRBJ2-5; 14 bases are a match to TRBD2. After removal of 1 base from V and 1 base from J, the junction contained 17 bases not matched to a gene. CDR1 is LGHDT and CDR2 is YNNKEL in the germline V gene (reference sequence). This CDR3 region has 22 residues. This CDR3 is CASSQGLAGGPRVRPIQETQYF. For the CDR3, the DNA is TGTGCCAGCAGCCAAGGACTAGCGGGAGGGCCTCGCGTTAGACCAATCCAAGAGACCCAGTACTTC.

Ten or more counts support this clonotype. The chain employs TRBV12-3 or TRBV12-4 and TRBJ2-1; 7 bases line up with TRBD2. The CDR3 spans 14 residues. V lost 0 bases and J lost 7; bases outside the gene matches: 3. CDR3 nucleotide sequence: TGTGCCAGCAGTTTAGCGGGGGGGGTAAATGAGCAGTTCTTC. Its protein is CASSLAGGVNEQFF.

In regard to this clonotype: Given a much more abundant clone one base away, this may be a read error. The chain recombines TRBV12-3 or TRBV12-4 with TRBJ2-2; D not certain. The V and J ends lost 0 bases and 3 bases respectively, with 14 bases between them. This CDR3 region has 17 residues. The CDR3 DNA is TGTGCCAGCAGTTTAGCTCGGCAGCAGACTTACACCGGGGAGCTGTTTTTT. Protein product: CASSLARQQTYTGELFF.

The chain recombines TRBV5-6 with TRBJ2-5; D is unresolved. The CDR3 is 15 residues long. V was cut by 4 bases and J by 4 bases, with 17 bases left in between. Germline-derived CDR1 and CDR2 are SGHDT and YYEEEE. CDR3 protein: CASSLGPFYGETQYF. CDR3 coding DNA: TGTGCCAGCAGCCTTGGACCTTTTTATGGAGAGACCCAGTACTTC.

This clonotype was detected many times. The CDR3 loop reads CSASGTKTVNTGELFF. CDR3 nucleotides: TGCAGTGCTAGTGGGACCAAGACCGTGAACACCGGGGAGCTGTTTTTT. V gene TRBV20-1 combines with J gene TRBJ2-2; either TRBD1 or TRBD2 may fit D (5 bases each). Looked up from germline, CDR1 is DFQATT and CDR2 is SNEGSKA (reference sequence). CDR3 size: 16 residues. V gave up 3 bases and J gave up 1 base, with 15 bases separating them.

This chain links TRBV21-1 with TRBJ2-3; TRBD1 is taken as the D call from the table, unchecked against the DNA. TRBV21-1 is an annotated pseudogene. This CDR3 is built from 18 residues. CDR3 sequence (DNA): TGTGCCAGCAGCAAAAGGGTGGGCAACCGCCCCAACACAGATACGCAGTATTTT. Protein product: CASSKRVGNRPNTDTQYF.

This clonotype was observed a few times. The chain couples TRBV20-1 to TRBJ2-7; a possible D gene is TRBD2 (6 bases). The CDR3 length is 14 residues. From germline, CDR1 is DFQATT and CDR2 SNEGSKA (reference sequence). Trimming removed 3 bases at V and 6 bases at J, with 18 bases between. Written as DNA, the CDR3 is TGCAGTGCTAGCACTAGCCGGAGGGGAATCGAGCAGTACTTC. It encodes CSASTSRRGIEQYF.

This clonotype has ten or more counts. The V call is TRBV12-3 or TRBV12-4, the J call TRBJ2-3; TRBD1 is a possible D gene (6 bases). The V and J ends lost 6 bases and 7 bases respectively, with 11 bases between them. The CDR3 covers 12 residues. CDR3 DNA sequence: TGTGCCAGCAGCCGCCAGGGGTATACGCAGTATTTT. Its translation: CASSRQGYTQYF.

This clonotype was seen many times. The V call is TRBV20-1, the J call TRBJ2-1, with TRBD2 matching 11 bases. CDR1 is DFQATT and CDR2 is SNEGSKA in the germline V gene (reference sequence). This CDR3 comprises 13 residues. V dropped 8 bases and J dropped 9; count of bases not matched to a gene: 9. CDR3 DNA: TGCAGTCAGGTGAAGCTAGCGGGGGGTGAGCAGTTCTTC. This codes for CSQVKLAGGEQFF.

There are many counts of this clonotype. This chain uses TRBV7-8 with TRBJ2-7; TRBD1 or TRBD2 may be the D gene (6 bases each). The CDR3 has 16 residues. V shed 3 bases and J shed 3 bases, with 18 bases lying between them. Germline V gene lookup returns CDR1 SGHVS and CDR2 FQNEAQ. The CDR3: CASSFFRGRSLYEQYF. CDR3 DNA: TGTGCCAGCAGCTTTTTCCGGGGGCGATCCCTCTACGAGCAGTACTTC.

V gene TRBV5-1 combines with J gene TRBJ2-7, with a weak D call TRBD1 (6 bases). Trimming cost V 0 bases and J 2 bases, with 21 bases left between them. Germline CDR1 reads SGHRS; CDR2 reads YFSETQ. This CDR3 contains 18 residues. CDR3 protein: CASSLEPPGHTSTYEQYF. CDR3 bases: TGCGCCAGCAGCTTGGAGCCGCCGGGACACACGAGCACCTACGAGCAGTACTTC. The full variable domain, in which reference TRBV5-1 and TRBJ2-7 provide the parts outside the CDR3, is KAGVTQTPRYLIKTRGQQVTLSCSPISGHRSVSWYQQTPGQGLQFLFEYFSETQRNKGNFPGRFSGRQFSNSRSEMNVSTLELGDSALYLCASSLEPPGHTSTYEQYFGPGTRLTVT.

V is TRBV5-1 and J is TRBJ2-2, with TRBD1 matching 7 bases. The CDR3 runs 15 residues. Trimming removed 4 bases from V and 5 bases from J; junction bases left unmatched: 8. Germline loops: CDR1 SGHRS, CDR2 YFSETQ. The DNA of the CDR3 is TGCGCCAGCAGCGGGACAGTGGAGTGGACCGGGGAGCTGTTTTTT. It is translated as CASSGTVEWTGELFF.

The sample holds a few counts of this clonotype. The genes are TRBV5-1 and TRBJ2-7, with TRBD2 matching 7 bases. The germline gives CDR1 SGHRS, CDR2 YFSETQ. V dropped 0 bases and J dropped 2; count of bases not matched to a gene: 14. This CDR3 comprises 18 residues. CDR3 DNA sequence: TGCGCCAGCAGCTTGGCCGAGGGCGGGAGAACAATACCCTACGAGCAGTACTTC. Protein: CASSLAEGGRTIPYEQYF.

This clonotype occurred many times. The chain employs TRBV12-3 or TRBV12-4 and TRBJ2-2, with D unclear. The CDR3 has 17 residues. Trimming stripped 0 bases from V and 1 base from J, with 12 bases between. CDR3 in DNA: TGTGCCAGCAGTTTAGCTTGGAACTTGCTGAACACCGGGGAGCTGTTTTTT. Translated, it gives CASSLAWNLLNTGELFF.

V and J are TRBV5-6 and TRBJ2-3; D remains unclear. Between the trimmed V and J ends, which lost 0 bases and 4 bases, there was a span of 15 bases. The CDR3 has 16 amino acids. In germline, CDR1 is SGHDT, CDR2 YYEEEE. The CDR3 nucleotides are TGTGCCAGCAGCTTGGCCACTCTGTCGGTAGCAGATACGCAGTATTTT. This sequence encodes CASSLATLSVADTQYF.

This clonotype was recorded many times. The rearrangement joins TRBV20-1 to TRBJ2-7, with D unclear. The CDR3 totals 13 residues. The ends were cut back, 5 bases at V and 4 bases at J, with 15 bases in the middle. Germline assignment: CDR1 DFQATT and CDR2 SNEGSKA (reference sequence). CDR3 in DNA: TGCAGTGCTCTATCACCTATGAGATACGAGCAGTACTTC. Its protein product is CSALSPMRYEQYF.